This TCR beta chain is from a study of T cells in Graves' hyperthyroidism and ophthalmopathy. The CDR3 covers 18 residues. Germline loops: CDR1 SGHRS, CDR2 YFSETQ. V shed 4 bases, J shed 4 bases, and the junction held 9 bases outside the gene matches. Amplification of TCR beta CDR3 regions used RNA as the template. First-round RT-PCR of the TCR CDR3 relied on the HTBI primer set. TCRdb passed the multiplex PCR reads through MiXCR, listing each CDR3 protein once. The table records under 350,000 distinct CDR3 sequences, 18% of them present only once. The V call is TRBV5-1, the J call TRBJ2-1, with 15 bases aligning to TRBD2. This TCR was recovered from a woman aged 45-65 years with Graves' hyperthyroidism. Sequenced: blood. CDR3 sequence: CASSPRGLAGGHYNEQFF. In nucleotides, the CDR3 is TGCGCCAGCAGCCCCAGAGGACTAGCGGGGGGGCATTACAATGAGCAGTTCTTC.